The sample holds one count of the clone carrying this T cell receptor beta chain. Its specificity is unknown. The sample belongs to a study of CD8 T cells in Susac syndrome. Reverse transcription of roughly 0.5 to 1 ug RNA was carried out with random hexamers. With immunoSEQ multiplex PCR, TCR beta CDR3 was amplified across 54 Vbeta and 13 Jbeta. TCRdb re-called the immunoSEQ multiplex PCR reads through MiXCR, storing one row per CDR3 protein. The sample has about 300,000 distinct CDR3 sequences, about 85% seen once. The CDR3 spans 11 residues. Trimming removed 3 bases from V and 8 bases from J, with 10 bases in between. Germline-derived CDR1 and CDR2 are SQVTM and ANQGSEA. High-throughput TCR beta sequencing covered peripheral CD8+ and CD4+ T cells. The CD8+ and CD4+ T cells were isolated magnetically using a negative isolation approach, whereas the TEMRA cells were enriched by FACS. General study findings and limits: The study conceded that relatively few individuals underwent its TCR sequencing and HLA analysis.

Material for sequencing was CD8+ T cells from PBMCs. V usage is TRBV29-1 and J usage is TRBJ1-1, with D hard to call. The source is a human donor with multiple sclerosis. The chain's CDR3 is CSVDKGTEAFF. The CDR3 DNA follows: TGCAGCGTTGACAAGGGTACCGAAGCTTTCTTT.